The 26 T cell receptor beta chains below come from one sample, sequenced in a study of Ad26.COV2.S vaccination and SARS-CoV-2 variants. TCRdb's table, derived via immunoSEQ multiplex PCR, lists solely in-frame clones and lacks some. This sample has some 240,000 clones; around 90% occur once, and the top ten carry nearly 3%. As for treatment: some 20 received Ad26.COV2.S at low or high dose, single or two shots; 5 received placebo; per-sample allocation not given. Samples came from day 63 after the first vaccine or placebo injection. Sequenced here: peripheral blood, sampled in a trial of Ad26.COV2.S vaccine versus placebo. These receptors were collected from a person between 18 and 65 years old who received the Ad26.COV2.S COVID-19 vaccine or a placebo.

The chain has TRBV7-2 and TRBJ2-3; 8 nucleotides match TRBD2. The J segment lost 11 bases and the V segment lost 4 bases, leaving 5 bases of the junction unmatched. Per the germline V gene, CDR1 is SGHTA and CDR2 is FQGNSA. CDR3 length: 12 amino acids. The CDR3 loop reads CASSSRLAQQYF. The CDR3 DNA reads TGTGCCAGCAGCTCGAGACTAGCGCAGCAGTATTTT.

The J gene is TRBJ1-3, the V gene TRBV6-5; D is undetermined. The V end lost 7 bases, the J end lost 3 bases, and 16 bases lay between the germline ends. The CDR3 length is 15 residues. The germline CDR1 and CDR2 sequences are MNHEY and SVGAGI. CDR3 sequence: CASILGVAGGNTIYF. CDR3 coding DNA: TGTGCCAGCATCCTCGGGGTGGCGGGTGGAAACACCATATATTTT.

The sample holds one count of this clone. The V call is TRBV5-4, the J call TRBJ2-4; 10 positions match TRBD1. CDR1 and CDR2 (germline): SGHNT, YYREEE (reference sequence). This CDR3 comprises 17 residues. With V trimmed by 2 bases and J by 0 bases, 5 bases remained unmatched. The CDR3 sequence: CASSFLGQGEAKNIQYF. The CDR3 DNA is TGTGCCAGCAGCTTCTTAGGACAGGGGGAAGCCAAAAACATTCAGTACTTC.

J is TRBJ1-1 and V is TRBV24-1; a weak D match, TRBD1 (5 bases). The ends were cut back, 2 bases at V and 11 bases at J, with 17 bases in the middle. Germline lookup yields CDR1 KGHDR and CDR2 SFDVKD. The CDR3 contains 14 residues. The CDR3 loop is CATSDSAGQGSAFF. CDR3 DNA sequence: TGTGCCACCAGTGATTCGGCAGGGCAGGGTTCGGCTTTCTTT.

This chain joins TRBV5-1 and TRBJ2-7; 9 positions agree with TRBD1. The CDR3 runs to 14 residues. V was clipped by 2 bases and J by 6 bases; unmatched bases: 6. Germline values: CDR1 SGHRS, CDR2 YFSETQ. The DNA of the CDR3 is TGCGCCAGCAGCTTTCCGGGACAGGGAGGCGAGCAGTACTTC. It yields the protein CASSFPGQGGEQYF.

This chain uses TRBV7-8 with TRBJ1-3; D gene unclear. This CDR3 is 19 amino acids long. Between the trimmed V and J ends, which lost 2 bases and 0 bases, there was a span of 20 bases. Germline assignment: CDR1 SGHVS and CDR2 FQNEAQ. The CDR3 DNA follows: TGTGCCAGCAGCTTAAGGGTGTATCACGGGCCTGGCTCTGGAAACACCATATATTTT. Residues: CASSLRVYHGPGSGNTIYF.

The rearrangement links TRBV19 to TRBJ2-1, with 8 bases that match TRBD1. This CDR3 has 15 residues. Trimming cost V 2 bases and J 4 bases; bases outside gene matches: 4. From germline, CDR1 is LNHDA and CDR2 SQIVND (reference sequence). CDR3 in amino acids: CASSISRGQYNEQFF. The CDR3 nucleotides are TGTGCCAGTAGTATAAGCAGGGGGCAGTACAATGAGCAGTTCTTC.

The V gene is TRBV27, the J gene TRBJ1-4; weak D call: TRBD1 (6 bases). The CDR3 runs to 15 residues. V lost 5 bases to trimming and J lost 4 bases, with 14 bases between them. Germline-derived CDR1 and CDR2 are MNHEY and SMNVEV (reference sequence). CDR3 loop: CASSQKQGGNEKLFF. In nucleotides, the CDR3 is TGTGCCAGCAGTCAGAAACAGGGAGGTAATGAAAAACTGTTTTTT.

CDR3 sequence: CASDSVSYEQYF. The CDR3 nucleotides read TGTGCCTCGGACAGCGTGTCCTACGAGCAGTACTTC. This chain connects TRBV30 to TRBJ2-7; D might be TRBD1 (6 bases). The CDR3 loop spans 12 amino acids. Germline CDR1 GTSNPN, CDR2 SVGIG (reference sequence). V lost 7 bases and J lost 1, with 11 bases in between.

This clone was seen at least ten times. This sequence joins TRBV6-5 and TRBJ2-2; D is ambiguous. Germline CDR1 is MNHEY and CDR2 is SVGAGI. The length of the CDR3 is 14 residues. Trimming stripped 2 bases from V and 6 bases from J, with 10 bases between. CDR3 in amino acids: CASSYGTAAGELFF. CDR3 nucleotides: TGTGCCAGCAGTTACGGCACAGCCGCCGGGGAGCTGTTTTTT.

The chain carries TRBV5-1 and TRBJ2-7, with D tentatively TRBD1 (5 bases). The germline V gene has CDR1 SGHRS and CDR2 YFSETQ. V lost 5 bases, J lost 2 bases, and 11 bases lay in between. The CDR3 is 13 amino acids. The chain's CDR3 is CASSPDSPYEQYF. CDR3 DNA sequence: TGCGCCAGCAGTCCCGACAGCCCCTACGAGCAGTACTTC. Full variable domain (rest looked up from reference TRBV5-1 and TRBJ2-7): KAGVTQTPRYLIKTRGQQVTLSCSPISGHRSVSWYQQTPGQGLQFLFEYFSETQRNKGNFPGRFSGRQFSNSRSEMNVSTLELGDSALYLCASSPDSPYEQYFGPGTRLTVT.

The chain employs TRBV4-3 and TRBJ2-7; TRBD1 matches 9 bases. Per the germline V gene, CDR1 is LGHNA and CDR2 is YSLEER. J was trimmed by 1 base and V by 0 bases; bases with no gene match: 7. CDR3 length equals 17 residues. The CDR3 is CASSQDEPGQGSYEQYF. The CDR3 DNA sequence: TGCGCCAGCAGCCAAGACGAACCGGGACAGGGATCCTACGAGCAGTACTTC.

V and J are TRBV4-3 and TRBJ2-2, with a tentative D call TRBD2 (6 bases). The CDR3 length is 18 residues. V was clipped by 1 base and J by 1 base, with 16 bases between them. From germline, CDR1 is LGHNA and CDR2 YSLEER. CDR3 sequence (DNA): TGCGCCAGCAGCCAAGGGATTGGGTTGGAGGGGAACACCGGGGAGCTGTTTTTT. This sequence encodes CASSQGIGLEGNTGELFF.

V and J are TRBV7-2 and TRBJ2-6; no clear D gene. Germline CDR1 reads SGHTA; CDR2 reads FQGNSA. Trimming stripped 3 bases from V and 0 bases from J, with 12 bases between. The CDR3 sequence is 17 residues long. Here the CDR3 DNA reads TGTGCCAGCAGCTTCCGGCAAACCCCCTCTGGGGCCAACGTCCTGACTTTC. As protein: CASSFRQTPSGANVLTF.

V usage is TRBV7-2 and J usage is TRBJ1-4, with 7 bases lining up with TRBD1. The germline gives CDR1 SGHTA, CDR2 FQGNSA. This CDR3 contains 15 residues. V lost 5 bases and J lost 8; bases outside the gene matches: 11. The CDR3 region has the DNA TGTGCCAGCAGCGTGGAAGGGGGCGCCTACGAAAAACTGTTTTTT. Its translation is CASSVEGGAYEKLFF.

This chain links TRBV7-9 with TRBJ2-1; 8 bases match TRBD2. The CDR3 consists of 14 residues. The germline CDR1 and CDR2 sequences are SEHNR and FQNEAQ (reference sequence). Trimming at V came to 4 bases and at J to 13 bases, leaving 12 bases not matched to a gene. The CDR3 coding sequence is TGTGCCAGCAGCTGGGGGGATGGAGCGGGAGCCCAGTTCTTC. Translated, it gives CASSWGDGAGAQFF.

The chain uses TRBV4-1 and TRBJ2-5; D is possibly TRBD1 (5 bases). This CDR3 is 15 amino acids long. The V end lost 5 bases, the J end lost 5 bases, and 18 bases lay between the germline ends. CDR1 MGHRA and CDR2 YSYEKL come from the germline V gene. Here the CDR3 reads CASSDRWAGRETQYF. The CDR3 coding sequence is TGCGCCAGCAGCGATAGGTGGGCAGGGCGGGAGACCCAGTACTTC.

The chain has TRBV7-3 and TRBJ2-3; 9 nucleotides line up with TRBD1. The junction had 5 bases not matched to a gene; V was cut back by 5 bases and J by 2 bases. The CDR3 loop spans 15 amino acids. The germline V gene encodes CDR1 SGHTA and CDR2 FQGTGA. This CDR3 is CASSLTGGDTDTQYF. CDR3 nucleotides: TGTGCCAGCAGCCTGACAGGGGGGGACACAGATACGCAGTATTTT.

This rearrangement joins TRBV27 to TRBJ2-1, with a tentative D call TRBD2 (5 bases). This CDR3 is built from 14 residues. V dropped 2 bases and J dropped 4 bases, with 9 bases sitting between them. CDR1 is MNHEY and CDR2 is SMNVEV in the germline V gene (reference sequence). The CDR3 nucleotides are TGTGCCAGCAGTTTAGGGAGCGGTTACAATGAGCAGTTCTTC. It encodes CASSLGSGYNEQFF.

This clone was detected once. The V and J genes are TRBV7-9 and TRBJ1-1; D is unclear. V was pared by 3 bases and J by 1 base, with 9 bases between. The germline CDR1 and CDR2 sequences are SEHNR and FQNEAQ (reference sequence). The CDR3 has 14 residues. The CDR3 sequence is CASSLQAANTEAFF. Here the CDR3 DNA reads TGTGCCAGCAGCTTGCAGGCGGCGAACACTGAAGCTTTCTTT.

As DNA, the CDR3 is TGTGCCAGCAGCCAACCCCGAAACTACGTCTCGACAGGGTCACCCTACGAGCAGTACTTC. Translation: CASSQPRNYVSTGSPYEQYF. This chain links TRBV3-1 (or the pseudogene TRBV3-2) with TRBJ2-7; 7 bases are shared with TRBD1. This CDR3 spans 20 amino acids. CDR1 LGHDT and CDR2 YNNKEL come from the germline V gene (reference sequence). J lost 2 bases, V lost 2 bases, and 21 bases had no gene match.

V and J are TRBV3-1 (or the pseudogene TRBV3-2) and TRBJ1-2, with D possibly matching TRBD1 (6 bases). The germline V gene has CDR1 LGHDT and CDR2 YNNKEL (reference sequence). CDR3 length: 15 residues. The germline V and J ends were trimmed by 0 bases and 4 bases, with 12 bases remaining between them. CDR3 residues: CASSQEPGHPYGYTF. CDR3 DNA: TGTGCCAGCAGCCAAGAGCCGGGACACCCCTATGGCTACACCTTC.

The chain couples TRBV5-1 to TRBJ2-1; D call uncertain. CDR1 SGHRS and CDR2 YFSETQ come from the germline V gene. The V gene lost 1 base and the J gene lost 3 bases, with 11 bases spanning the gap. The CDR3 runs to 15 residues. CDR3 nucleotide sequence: TGCGCCAGCAGCTTGTCGGCCAACAGCTACAATGAGCAGTTCTTC. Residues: CASSLSANSYNEQFF. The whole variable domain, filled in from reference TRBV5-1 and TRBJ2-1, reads KAGVTQTPRYLIKTRGQQVTLSCSPISGHRSVSWYQQTPGQGLQFLFEYFSETQRNKGNFPGRFSGRQFSNSRSEMNVSTLELGDSALYLCASSLSANSYNEQFFGPGTRLTVL.

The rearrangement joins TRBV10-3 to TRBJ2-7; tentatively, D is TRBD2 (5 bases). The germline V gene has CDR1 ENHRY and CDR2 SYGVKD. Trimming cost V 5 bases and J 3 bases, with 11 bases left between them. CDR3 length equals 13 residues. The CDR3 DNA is TGTGCCATCAGTCGGGAATCCTACTACGAGCAGTACTTC. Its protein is CAISRESYYEQYF.

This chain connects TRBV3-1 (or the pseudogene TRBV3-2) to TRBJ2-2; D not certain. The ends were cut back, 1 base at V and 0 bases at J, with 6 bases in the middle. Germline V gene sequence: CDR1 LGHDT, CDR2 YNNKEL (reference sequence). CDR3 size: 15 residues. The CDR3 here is CASSQAVTNTGELFF. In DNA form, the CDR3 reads TGTGCCAGCAGCCAAGCGGTAACGAACACCGGGGAGCTGTTTTTT.

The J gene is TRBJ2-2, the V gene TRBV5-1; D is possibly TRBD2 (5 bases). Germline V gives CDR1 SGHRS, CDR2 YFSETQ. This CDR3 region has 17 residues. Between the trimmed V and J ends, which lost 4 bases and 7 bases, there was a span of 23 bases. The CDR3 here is CASSPSGGSAGNGELFF. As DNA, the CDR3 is TGCGCCAGCAGCCCCTCCGGCGGGTCCGCGGGCAACGGGGAGCTGTTTTTT.